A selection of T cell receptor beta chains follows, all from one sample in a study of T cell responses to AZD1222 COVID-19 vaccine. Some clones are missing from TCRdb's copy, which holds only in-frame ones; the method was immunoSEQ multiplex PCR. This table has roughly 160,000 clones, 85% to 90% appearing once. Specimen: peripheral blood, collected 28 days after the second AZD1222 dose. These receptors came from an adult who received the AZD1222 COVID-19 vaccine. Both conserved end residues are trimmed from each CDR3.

CDR3 protein: ASRTRISPRGSYEQY; J gene: TRBJ2-7; CDR3 length: 15; V gene: TRBV4-3
CDR3 protein: ASSPPGAAEAF; J gene: TRBJ1-1; CDR3 length: 11; V gene: TRBV7-9
CDR3 protein: ASSYSNRAGNSPLH; J gene: TRBJ1-6; CDR3 length: 14; V gene: TRBV6-6
CDR3 protein: ASSLVSRRNTGELF; J gene: TRBJ2-2; CDR3 length: 14; V gene: TRBV5-1
CDR3 protein: ASSLSVANEQF; J gene: TRBJ2-1; CDR3 length: 11; V gene: TRBV27
CDR3 protein: ASSLVQPSTDTQY; J gene: TRBJ2-3; CDR3 length: 13; V gene: TRBV5-1
CDR3 protein: ASSQARSSNYGYT; J gene: TRBJ1-2; CDR3 length: 13; V gene: TRBV3-1/TRBV3-2
CDR3 protein: AISVGQYGYT; J gene: TRBJ1-2; CDR3 length: 10; V gene: TRBV10-3
CDR3 protein: ASRTGTGSGYT; J gene: TRBJ1-2; CDR3 length: 11; V gene: TRBV10-2
CDR3 protein: ASSWGPAGTLGEQY; J gene: TRBJ2-7; CDR3 length: 14; V gene: TRBV5-1
CDR3 protein: ASSFREMMNTEAF; J gene: TRBJ1-1; CDR3 length: 13; V gene: TRBV27
CDR3 protein: ASSLSWTQNTEAF; J gene: TRBJ1-1; CDR3 length: 13; V gene: TRBV5-5
CDR3 protein: ASSLYGGGALRF; J gene: TRBJ2-1; CDR3 length: 12; V gene: TRBV7-8
CDR3 protein: ASSQDTGGQGSPLH; J gene: TRBJ1-6; CDR3 length: 14; V gene: TRBV4-2
CDR3 protein: ASTIGRTIIYPQH; J gene: TRBJ1-5; CDR3 length: 13; V gene: TRBV6-5
CDR3 protein: ATSRVESNEQF; J gene: TRBJ2-1; CDR3 length: 11; V gene: TRBV15
CDR3 protein: ASTPGTSGGNEQY; J gene: TRBJ2-7; CDR3 length: 13; V gene: TRBV6-5
CDR3 protein: ASSRNAGDSPLH; J gene: TRBJ1-6; CDR3 length: 12; V gene: TRBV3-1/TRBV3-2
CDR3 protein: ASSTYAIPSYGYT; J gene: TRBJ1-2; CDR3 length: 13; V gene: TRBV19
CDR3 protein: SVEDGETQY; J gene: TRBJ2-5; CDR3 length: 9; V gene: TRBV29-1
CDR3 protein: ASRGVPQGQGYT; J gene: TRBJ1-2; CDR3 length: 12; V gene: TRBV5-4
CDR3 protein: ASSIDQQAAYGYT; J gene: TRBJ1-2; CDR3 length: 13; V gene: TRBV19
CDR3 protein: ASSERAGYT; J gene: TRBJ1-2; CDR3 length: 9; V gene: TRBV6-1
CDR3 protein: ASSYSWNTEAF; J gene: TRBJ1-1; CDR3 length: 11; V gene: TRBV6-5
CDR3 protein: AWSVPRVGEQY; J gene: TRBJ2-7; CDR3 length: 11; V gene: TRBV30
CDR3 protein: ASSGTGWRETQY; J gene: TRBJ2-5; CDR3 length: 12; V gene: TRBV9
CDR3 protein: ASSPDRGNSIY; J gene: TRBJ1-3; CDR3 length: 11; V gene: TRBV6-6
CDR3 protein: ASRMDRTEKLF; J gene: TRBJ1-4; CDR3 length: 11; V gene: TRBV6-6
CDR3 protein: ASSEIQIQNSPLH; J gene: TRBJ1-6; CDR3 length: 13; V gene: TRBV25-1
CDR3 protein: ASSEAGRTIY; J gene: TRBJ1-3; CDR3 length: 10; V gene: TRBV3-1/TRBV3-2
CDR3 protein: AISEVNTEAF; J gene: TRBJ1-1; CDR3 length: 10; V gene: TRBV10-3
CDR3 protein: SAGDISEQY; J gene: TRBJ2-7; CDR3 length: 9; V gene: TRBV20-1
CDR3 protein: ASSPSPGRGTHGYT; J gene: TRBJ1-2; CDR3 length: 14; V gene: TRBV5-6
CDR3 protein: ASRKIGAKTGELF; J gene: TRBJ2-2; CDR3 length: 13; V gene: TRBV27
CDR3 protein: ASSPSGGESYNEQF; J gene: TRBJ2-1; CDR3 length: 14; V gene: TRBV5-5
CDR3 protein: ASSLVLAGGPAYNEQF; J gene: TRBJ2-1; CDR3 length: 16; V gene: TRBV5-4
CDR3 protein: ASSSYTDTQY; J gene: TRBJ2-3; CDR3 length: 10; V gene: TRBV28
CDR3 protein: ASSFPSVTMGGGYT; J gene: TRBJ1-2; CDR3 length: 14; V gene: TRBV28
CDR3 protein: ASRRTGSLYGYT; J gene: TRBJ1-2; CDR3 length: 12; V gene: TRBV6-5
CDR3 protein: ASSQGKSGVNNSPLH; J gene: TRBJ1-6; CDR3 length: 15; V gene: TRBV4-1
CDR3 protein: ASGLTPTGEAF; J gene: TRBJ1-1; CDR3 length: 11; V gene: TRBV12-5
CDR3 protein: ASTAGRMNTEAF; J gene: TRBJ1-1; CDR3 length: 12; V gene: TRBV2
CDR3 protein: ASSRMTGPEQY; J gene: TRBJ2-7; CDR3 length: 11; V gene: TRBV7-8
CDR3 protein: ASSLQLAGGNEQF; J gene: TRBJ2-1; CDR3 length: 13; V gene: TRBV27
CDR3 protein: ASSDGAAGTDTQY; J gene: TRBJ2-3; CDR3 length: 13; V gene: TRBV10-1
CDR3 protein: ASSIKGGGSREFRGTQY; J gene: TRBJ2-3; CDR3 length: 17; V gene: TRBV19
CDR3 protein: ASSVSRQEEITTDGYT; J gene: TRBJ1-2; CDR3 length: 16; V gene: TRBV9
CDR3 protein: ASSSFSPLH; J gene: TRBJ1-6; CDR3 length: 9; V gene: TRBV7-2
CDR3 protein: ASSSRDSPYEQY; J gene: TRBJ2-7; CDR3 length: 12; V gene: TRBV7-9
CDR3 protein: ASRPRTGNTGELF; J gene: TRBJ2-2; CDR3 length: 13; V gene: TRBV6-6
CDR3 protein: ASRGWGTEAF; J gene: TRBJ1-1; CDR3 length: 10; V gene: TRBV6-5